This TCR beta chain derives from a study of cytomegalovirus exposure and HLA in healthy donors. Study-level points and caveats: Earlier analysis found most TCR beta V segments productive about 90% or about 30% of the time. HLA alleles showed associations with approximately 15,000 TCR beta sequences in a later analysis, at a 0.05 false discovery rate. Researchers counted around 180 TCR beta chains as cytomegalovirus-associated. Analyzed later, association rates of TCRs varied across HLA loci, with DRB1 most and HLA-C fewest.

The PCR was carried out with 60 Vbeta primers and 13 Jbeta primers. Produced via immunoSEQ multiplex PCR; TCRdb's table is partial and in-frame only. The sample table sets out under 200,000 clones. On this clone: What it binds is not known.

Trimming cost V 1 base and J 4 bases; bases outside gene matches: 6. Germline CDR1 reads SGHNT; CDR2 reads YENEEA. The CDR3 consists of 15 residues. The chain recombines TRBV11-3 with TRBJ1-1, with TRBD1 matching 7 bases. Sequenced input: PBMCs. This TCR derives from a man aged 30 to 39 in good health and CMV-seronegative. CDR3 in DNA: TGTGCCAGCAGCTTAGGGCAGGGGGGATTCACTGAAGCTTTCTTT. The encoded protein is CASSLGQGGFTEAFF.